This section outlines one TCR beta chain sequence together with its context. In its sample, this clonotype was seen once. Its target antigen remains unknown. No much larger clonotype is one base removed from it; base qualities were not supplied. Systemically healthy Caucasian individuals from Russia, 35 to 40 in total and aged about 6 to 90 years, were included as donors. Each donor gave around 9.8 milliliters of peripheral blood, collected into EDTA-treated Vacutainer tubes. Ficoll-Paque density-gradient centrifugation was used to isolate PBMCs, with at least 6.5 million per sample. Trizol reagent was used to extract total RNA from PBMCs, with at least 5.5 micrograms per sample. For every donor, an aliquot of PBMCs went through flow cytometry to measure the percentages of naive CD45RAhigh/CD27high T cells. The sample comes from a study of blood T cells in healthy people across ages (dated by TCRdb to the mid-2010s). Regarding the research as a whole: In model experiments, template switching captured roughly one uniquely barcoded TCR beta cDNA molecule for every two T cells. Using deep sequencing normalized with unique cDNA molecular identifiers, the study measured how TCR beta repertoire diversity changes with age. Donors were grouped into four age groups: young (average roughly 17 years), middle-aged (over 35), aged (around 56) and long-lived (less than 85). To avoid experimental bias, donors of different ages were spread randomly across the sequencing lanes. Using the same blood draw, the study looked at two additional independent replicas of 1 million unique cDNA reads for two donors, one aged 18 to 29 and the other aged 80 or older.

The CDR3 has 14 amino acids, counting the end cysteine and phenylalanine. Only the CDR3 DNA stays, 42 bases, in frame from base 1. CDR1 and CDR2 (SGDLS, YYNGEE) derive from the germline V gene. Trimmed from V: 7 bases; trimmed from J: 12 bases; junction bases lacking a gene match: 14. Library prep was done by 5' RACE. The sample was run on an Illumina HiSeq 2500. A second PCR of roughly 7 to 11 cycles was performed with a sample-barcoded 5' primer and a J-beta primer mix. A template-switch 5' adaptor carrying 12 random nucleotides introduced a unique molecular identifier onto each TCR beta cDNA molecule. At least 3 million CDR3-containing paired-end reads were obtained from each sample. First-strand cDNA was synthesized from all RNA with the Mint cDNA synthesis kit, primed by a TRBC-specific oligonucleotide. Following uracil-DNA glycosylase treatment, all cDNA underwent a first 18-cycle PCR with the universal primers M1SS and BC2_uni_R. In the paper's pipeline: Each sample was normalized by randomly selecting 1 million high-quality reads, each carrying a distinct molecular identifier. Instead of being binned into consensus sequences, reads that shared molecular identifiers were thrown out. MiTCR, run with a Q25 quality threshold and the strictest error-elimination algorithm, handled CDR3 identification, clonotype clustering and error correction. A nonparametric unseen species model using Euler transformation provided a lower-bound estimate of total TCR beta diversity. The public sequencing data were trimmed at Q25 with fastp and processed into clonotypes with MiXCR by TCRdb, which kept only in-frame beta chains. Each CDR3 protein appears once, grouped with its most common genes and DNA. What appears here as the V and J calls and clone size reflects TCRdb's work, not the paper's. The sample yields about 1.4 million distinct CDR3 sequences; approximately 59% were counted once. 5% to 7% of the sample rests with the top ten.

General study outcomes and caveats: As age increased, observed TCR beta diversity per million T cells dropped in a roughly linear way, and a significant reduction was already evident by age around 41. Estimates of total diversity from one million sequenced T cells were regarded as lower bounds and underestimates. The long-lived group showed more naive CD4+ T cells, fewer expanded clones and increased TCR diversity than the aged group, suggesting age selection. Donor CMV infection status was unknown, potentially confounding age-related changes in expanded clonotypes. Observed TCR beta diversity correlated strongly with the percentage of naive T cells measured by flow cytometry. Bulk unsorted PBMC profiling prevented conclusive comparison of naive and antigen-experienced compartments.

The chain is encoded by TRBV9 joined to TRBJ2-1; TRBD2 aligns with 9 central bases. The TCR was taken from a man between 18 and 29 years old in good health. The sample consisted of blood. The CDR3 in this case is CASPLRLAGIGQFF. DNA sequence: TGTGCCAGCCCATTGCGGCTAGCGGGAATCGGGCAGTTCTTC.